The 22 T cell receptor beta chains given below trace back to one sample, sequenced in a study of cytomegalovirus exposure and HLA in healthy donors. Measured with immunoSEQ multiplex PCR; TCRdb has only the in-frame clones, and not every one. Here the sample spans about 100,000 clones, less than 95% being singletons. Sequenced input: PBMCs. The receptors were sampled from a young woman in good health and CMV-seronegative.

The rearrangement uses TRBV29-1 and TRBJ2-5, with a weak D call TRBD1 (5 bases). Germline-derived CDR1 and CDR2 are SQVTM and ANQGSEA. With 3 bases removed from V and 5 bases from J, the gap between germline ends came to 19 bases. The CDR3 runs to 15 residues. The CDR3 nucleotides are TGCAGCGTTGAGCCAGGGTCTGGGAAGGTGGAGACCCAGTACTTC. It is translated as CSVEPGSGKVETQYF.

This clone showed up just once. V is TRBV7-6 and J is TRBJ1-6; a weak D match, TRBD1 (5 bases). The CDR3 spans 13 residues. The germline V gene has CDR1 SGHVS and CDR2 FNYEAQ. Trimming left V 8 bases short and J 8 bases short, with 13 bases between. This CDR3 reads CASQAGSDSPLHF. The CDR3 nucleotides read TGTGCCAGCCAGGCAGGGTCGGATTCACCCCTCCACTTT.

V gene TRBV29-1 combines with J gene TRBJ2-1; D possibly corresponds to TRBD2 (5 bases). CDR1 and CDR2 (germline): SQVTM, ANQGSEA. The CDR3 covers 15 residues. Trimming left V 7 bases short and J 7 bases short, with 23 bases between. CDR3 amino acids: CSAEGPTKVRNEQFF. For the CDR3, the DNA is TGCAGCGCCGAGGGTCCGACAAAGGTTCGTAATGAGCAGTTCTTC.

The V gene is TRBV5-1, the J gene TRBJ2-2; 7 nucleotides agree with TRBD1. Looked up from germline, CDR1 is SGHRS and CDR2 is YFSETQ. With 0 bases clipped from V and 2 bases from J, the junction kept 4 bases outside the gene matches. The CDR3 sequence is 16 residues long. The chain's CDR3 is CASSLAWTGNTGELFF. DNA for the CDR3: TGCGCCAGCAGCTTGGCCTGGACAGGCAACACCGGGGAGCTGTTTTTT. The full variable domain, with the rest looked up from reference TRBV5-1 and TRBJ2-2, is KAGVTQTPRYLIKTRGQQVTLSCSPISGHRSVSWYQQTPGQGLQFLFEYFSETQRNKGNFPGRFSGRQFSNSRSEMNVSTLELGDSALYLCASSLAWTGNTGELFFGEGSRLTVL.

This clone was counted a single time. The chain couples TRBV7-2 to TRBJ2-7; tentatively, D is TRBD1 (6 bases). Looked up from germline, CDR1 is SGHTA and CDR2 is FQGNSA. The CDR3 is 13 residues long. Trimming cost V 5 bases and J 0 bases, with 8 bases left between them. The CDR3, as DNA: TGTGCCAGCAGCGACAGGTTCTCCTACGAGCAGTACTTC. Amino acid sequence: CASSDRFSYEQYF.

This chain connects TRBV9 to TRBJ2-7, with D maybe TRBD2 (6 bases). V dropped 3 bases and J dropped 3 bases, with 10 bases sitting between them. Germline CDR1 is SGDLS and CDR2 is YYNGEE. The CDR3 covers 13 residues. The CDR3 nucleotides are TGTGCCAGCAGCGGGCGGGGCGGCTACGAGCAGTACTTC. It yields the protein CASSGRGGYEQYF.

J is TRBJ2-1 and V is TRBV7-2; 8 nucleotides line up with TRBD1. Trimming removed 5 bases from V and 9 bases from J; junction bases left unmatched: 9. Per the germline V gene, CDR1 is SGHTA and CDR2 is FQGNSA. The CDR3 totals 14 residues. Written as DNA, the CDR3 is TGTGCCAGCAGCCCCCAGGGGGCCAGGGGTGAGCAGTTCTTC. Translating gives CASSPQGARGEQFF.

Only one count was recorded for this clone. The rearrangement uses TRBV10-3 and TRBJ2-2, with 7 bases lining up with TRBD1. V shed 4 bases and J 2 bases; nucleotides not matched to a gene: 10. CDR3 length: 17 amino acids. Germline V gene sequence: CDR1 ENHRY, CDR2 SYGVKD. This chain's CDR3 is CAISAPRGQINTGELFF. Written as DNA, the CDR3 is TGTGCCATCAGTGCCCCCAGGGGACAGATTAACACCGGGGAGCTGTTTTTT.

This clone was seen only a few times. The CDR3 nucleotides are TGTGCCACCAGCCGTCGACAGGGCGGGGACTACACCTTC. This codes for CATSRRQGGDYTF. The V call is TRBV15, the J call TRBJ1-2; 7 nucleotides match TRBD1. Losses at the gene ends were 5 bases for V and 10 bases for J; bases not matched to a gene: 10. Germline V lookup: CDR1 LNHNV, CDR2 YYDKDF (reference sequence). This CDR3 contains 13 residues.

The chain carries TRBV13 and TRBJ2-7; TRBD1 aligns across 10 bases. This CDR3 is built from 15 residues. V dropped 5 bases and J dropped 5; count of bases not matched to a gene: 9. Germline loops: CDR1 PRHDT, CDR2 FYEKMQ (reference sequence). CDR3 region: CASSLGGQGINEQYF. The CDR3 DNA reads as TGTGCCAGCAGCCTGGGGGGACAGGGGATCAACGAGCAGTACTTC. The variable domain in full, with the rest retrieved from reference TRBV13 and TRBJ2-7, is AAGVIQSPRHLIKEKRETATLKCYPIPRHDTVYWYQQGPGQDPQFLISFYEKMQSDKGSIPDRFSAQQFSDYHSELNMSSLELGDSALYFCASSLGGQGINEQYFGPGTRLTVT.

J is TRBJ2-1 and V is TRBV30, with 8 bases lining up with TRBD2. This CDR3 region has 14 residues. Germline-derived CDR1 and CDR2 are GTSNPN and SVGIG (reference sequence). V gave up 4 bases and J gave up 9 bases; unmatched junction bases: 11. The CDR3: CAWKFRSGRGEQFF. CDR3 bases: TGTGCCTGGAAGTTCCGGAGCGGGAGAGGTGAGCAGTTCTTC.

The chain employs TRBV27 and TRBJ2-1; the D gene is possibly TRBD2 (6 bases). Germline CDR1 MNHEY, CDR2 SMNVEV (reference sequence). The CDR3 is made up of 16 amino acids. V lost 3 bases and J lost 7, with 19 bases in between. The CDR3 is CASSLAGYGKTNEQFF. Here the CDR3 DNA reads TGTGCCAGCAGTTTGGCGGGGTACGGGAAAACGAATGAGCAGTTCTTC.

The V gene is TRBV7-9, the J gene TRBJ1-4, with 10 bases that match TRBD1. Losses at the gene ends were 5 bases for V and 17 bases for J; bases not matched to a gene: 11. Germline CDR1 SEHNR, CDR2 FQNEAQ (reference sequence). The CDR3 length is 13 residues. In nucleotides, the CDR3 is TGTGCCAGCAGCCCAGACGGGACAGGGGCTCGTTTTTTT. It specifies CASSPDGTGARFF.

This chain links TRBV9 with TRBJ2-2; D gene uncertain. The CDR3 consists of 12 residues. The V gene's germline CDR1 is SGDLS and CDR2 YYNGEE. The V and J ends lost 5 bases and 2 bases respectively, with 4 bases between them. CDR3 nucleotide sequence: TGTGCCAGCAGGAGTAACACCGGGGAGCTGTTTTTT. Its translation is CASRSNTGELFF.

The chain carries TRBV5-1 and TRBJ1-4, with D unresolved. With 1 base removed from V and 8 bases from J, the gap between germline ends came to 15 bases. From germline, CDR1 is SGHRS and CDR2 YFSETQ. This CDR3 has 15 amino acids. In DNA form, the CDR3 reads TGCGCCAGCAGCTTGTCGTTGGTTCGAGAGGAAAAACTGTTTTTT. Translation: CASSLSLVREEKLFF.

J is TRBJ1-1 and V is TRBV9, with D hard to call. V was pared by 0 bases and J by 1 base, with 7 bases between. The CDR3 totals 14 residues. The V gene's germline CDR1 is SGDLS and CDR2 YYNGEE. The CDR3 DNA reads TGTGCCAGCAGCGTAGGTCCAGGGAACACTGAAGCTTTCTTT. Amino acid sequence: CASSVGPGNTEAFF.

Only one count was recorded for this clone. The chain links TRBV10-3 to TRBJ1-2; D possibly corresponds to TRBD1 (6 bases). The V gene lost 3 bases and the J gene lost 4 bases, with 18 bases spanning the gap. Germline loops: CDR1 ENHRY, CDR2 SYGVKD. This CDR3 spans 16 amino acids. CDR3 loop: CAISDRPSTGPYGYTF. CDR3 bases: TGTGCCATCAGTGACCGTCCCTCGACAGGCCCCTATGGCTACACCTTC.

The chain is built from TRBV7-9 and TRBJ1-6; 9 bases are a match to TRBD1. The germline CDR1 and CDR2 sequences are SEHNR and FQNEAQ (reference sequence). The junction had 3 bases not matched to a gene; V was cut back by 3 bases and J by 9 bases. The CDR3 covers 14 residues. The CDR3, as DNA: TGTGCCAGCAGCTTCGGACAGGGGTTTTCACCCCTCCACTTT. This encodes CASSFGQGFSPLHF. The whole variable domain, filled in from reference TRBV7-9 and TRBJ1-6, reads DTGVSQNPRHKITKRGQNVTFRCDPISEHNRLYWYRQTLGQGPEFLTYFQNEAQLEKSRLLSDRFSAERPKGSFSTLEIQRTEQGDSAMYLCASSFGQGFSPLHFGNGTRLTVT.

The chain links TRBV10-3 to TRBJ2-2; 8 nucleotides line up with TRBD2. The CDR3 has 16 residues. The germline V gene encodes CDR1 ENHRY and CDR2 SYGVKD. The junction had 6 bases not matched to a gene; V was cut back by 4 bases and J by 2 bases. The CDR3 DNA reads TGTGCCATCAGTGGTTTGGCGGGAGGAAACACCGGGGAGCTGTTTTTT. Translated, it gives CAISGLAGGNTGELFF.

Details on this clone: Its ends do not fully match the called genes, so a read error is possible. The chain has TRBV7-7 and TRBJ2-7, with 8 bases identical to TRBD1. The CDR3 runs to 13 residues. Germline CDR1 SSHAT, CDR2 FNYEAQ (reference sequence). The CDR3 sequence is CASSLDRGYEQYF. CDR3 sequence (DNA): TGTGCTAGCAGCTTAGACAGGGGCTACGAGCAGTACTTC.

The CDR3 reads CASSFSGLASGELFF. CDR3 sequence (DNA): TGTGCCAGCAGCTTCTCGGGACTAGCGTCCGGGGAGCTGTTTTTT. V is TRBV7-2 and J is TRBJ2-2, with 10 bases identical to TRBD2. Germline assignment: CDR1 SGHTA and CDR2 FQGNSA. CDR3 length: 15 amino acids. J was trimmed by 6 bases and V by 3 bases; bases with no gene match: 4.

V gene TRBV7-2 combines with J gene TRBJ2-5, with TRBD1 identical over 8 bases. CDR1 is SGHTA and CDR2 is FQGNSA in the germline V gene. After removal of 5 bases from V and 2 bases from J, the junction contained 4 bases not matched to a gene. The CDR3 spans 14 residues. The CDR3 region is CASSADRAQETQYF. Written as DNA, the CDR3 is TGTGCCAGCAGCGCGGACAGGGCACAAGAGACCCAGTACTTC.